Listed here is a single T cell receptor (beta chain). Its antigen is as yet unknown. This specimen comes from a study of T-cell memory formation after mild COVID-19. The V end was cut by 5 bases, the J end by 6 bases, with 9 bases between. In germline, CDR1 is MGHRA, CDR2 YSYEKL. CDR3 length equals 12 residues. Study findings and constraints: For contracting clones, CD4+ ones sat mainly in CM and EM, CD8+ in EMRA.

TCRdb re-called the 5' RACE reads through MiXCR, storing one row per CDR3 protein. The sample has some 450,000 distinct CDR3 sequences; around 20% are singletons. This chain uses TRBV4-1 with TRBJ2-3, with D hard to call. The receptor comes from an adult woman who had mild COVID-19 (a few samples of this study predate the infection). Cell type and time point are not known. The sample was PBMCs or a T cell subset sorted from them (not recorded which). DNA for the CDR3: TGCGCCAGCAGCGCCCCCCGGGATACGCAGTATTTT. Encoded protein: CASSAPRDTQYF.